This T cell receptor (beta chain) was identified during a study of CD8 T cells in ankylosing spondylitis. This clonotype occurred many times. Its antigen is as yet unknown. Points from the study as a whole: Ankylosing spondylitis blood appeared to carry a characteristic TCR beta motif of roughly eight highly homologous variants.

Using its own MiXCR run on the 5' RACE reads, TCRdb lists one record per CDR3 protein. Among 100,000 to 150,000 distinct CDR3 sequences listed, around 10% were seen once. The sample taken for sequencing was blood, either unsorted or a sorted T cell fraction (not recorded which). The receptor was isolated from a female donor with ankylosing spondylitis or in good health (not recorded which).

CDR3 sequence: CSVEVTGGREQYF. CDR3 nucleotide sequence: TGCAGCGTTGAAGTTACAGGGGGTCGCGAGCAGTACTTC. The gene calls are TRBV29-1 and TRBJ2-7; 8 bases agree with TRBD1. In germline, CDR1 is SQVTM, CDR2 ANQGSEA. V lost 1 base and J lost 6; bases outside the gene matches: 5. This CDR3 has 13 residues.